The following is a T cell receptor (beta chain) sequence with its context. This entry belongs to a study of blood T cell repertoires in COVID-19. The CDR3 contains 15 residues. From germline, CDR1 is SNHLY and CDR2 FYNNEI. V dropped 5 bases and J dropped 0; count of bases not matched to a gene: 4. Per the original data handling: By means of reference gene primer amplification, nucleated cell counts were estimated. Here immunoSEQ multiplex PCR was the method, and the copy in TCRdb shows in-frame clones only, minus some. The V and J calls and clone size come from that table; D and trimming were worked out from the DNA. The table has about 110,000 clones, less than 75% seen once; the top ten hold under 0.95%.

This chain uses TRBV2 with TRBJ1-1; 9 bases agree with TRBD1. Sequenced: peripheral blood. The sequence derives from a human donor with acute or convalescent COVID-19. The donor label of this sample is uncertain. The CDR3: CASSRQGVMNTEAFF. CDR3 nucleotide sequence: TGTGCCAGCAGTCGACAGGGGGTCATGAACACTGAAGCTTTCTTT. Together with reference TRBV2 and TRBJ1-1, the CDR3 gives the full variable domain: EPEVTQTPSHQVTQMGQEVILRCVPISNHLYFYWYRQILGQKVEFLVSFYNNEISEKSEIFDDQFSVERPDGSNFTLKIRSTKLEDSAMYFCASSRQGVMNTEAFFGQGTRLTVV.